This T cell receptor (beta chain) was sequenced during a study of lymphopenia after photon versus proton radiotherapy. This clone occurred a few times. Its antigen is not known. Germline V gene data show CDR1 as DFQATT and CDR2 as SNEGSKA (reference sequence). V dropped 3 bases and J dropped 6 bases, with 2 bases sitting between them. The CDR3 length is 10 residues. TCRdb's copy holds only in-frame clones and misses some; the assay was immunoSEQ multiplex PCR. The top ten clones hold under 3% of a sample with roughly 35,000 clones, more than 70% of them seen once. Study-wide results and caveats: After lymphocyte nadir, photon-treated repertoires showed oligoclonal expansion, especially CD8+ Temra.

J is TRBJ2-2 and V is TRBV20-1, with D uncertain. The specimen comprised peripheral blood, sampled from a patient treated with photon-based radiotherapy. This TCR was sampled from a man aged 45 to 65 with gastric cancer. Here the CDR3 reads CSASSGELFF. The CDR3 DNA follows: TGCAGTGCTAGTTCCGGGGAGCTGTTTTTT.